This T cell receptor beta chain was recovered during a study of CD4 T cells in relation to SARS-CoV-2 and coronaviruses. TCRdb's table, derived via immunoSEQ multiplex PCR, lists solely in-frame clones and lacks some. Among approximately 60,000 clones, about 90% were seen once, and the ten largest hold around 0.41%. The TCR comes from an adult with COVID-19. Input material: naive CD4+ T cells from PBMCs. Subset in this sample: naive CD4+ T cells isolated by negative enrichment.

Here the CDR3 reads CASRAPERTGGGYTF. The CDR3 nucleotides read TGTGCCAGCAGAGCCCCCGAAAGGACAGGGGGTGGCTACACCTTC. This sequence joins TRBV28 and TRBJ1-2; the match to TRBD1 covers 10 bases. The CDR3 sequence is 15 residues long. Germline V gene sequence: CDR1 MDHEN, CDR2 SYDVKM. V was clipped by 6 bases and J by 7 bases; unmatched bases: 11.